This T cell receptor (beta chain) was retrieved from a study of CXCR3-negative and CXCR3-positive naive CD8 T cells. Turning to the study itself: Cumulative TRB read yield was about 140 million, averaging about 1.5 +/- 0.3 million per library. Study outcomes and limitations: Diversity ran similarly high across both naive subsets but far lower in memory CD8+ cells. Researchers report CXCR3 expression partially decreased after cryopreservation, with fresh PBMCs used in most assays. TRB CDR3s were more hydrophobic in CXCR3-positive than in CXCR3-negative naive cells.

The authors prepared UMI-labeled TRB cDNA libraries by 5' RACE. No DNA is given; TCRdb re-called the 5' RACE reads and lists each CDR3 protein once. The sample has about 53,000 distinct CDR3 sequences. The CDR3 has 13 residues. CDR1 and CDR2 (germline): MNHEY, SVGAGI. Concerning this clonotype: Its antigen is currently unknown.

This chain uses TRBV6-5 with TRBJ2-3; TCRdb gives TRBD1 as the D gene, but with no DNA this cannot be confirmed. The sequencing sample was made of naive CXCR3+ CD8+ T cells from blood. Regarding subset: CD45RO-CCR7+CD27+CD95- naive CD8+ T cells expressing CXCR3 (TNR3+). The TCR was taken from a human donor in good health. Some clones in this sample may be carry-over from other donors' samples. CDR3 protein: CASSWTGTDTQYF.